Detailed here is one T cell receptor (beta chain). The source of the sample is a study of cytomegalovirus exposure and HLA in healthy donors. Study-wide background: Among the roughly 400 genotyped donors, about 81% were placed in the Caucasian-associated ancestry cluster.

The germline V and J ends were trimmed by 5 bases and 0 bases, with 11 bases remaining between them. The CDR3 is 15 residues long. Germline lookup yields CDR1 PRHDT and CDR2 FYEKMQ (reference sequence). Primers for the PCR totalled 60 Vbeta and 13 Jbeta. This table comes from immunoSEQ multiplex PCR, and its TCRdb copy is limited to in-frame clones, with some not included. The sample consists of about 120,000 clones, approximately 83% of them appearing once. The sequence derives from a woman in her thirties or forties in good health and CMV-seropositive. Sequenced: PBMCs. The genes are TRBV13 and TRBJ2-1; D is perhaps TRBD2 (6 bases). CDR3 DNA: TGTGCCAGCAGCCCCGGGACTCCCTCCTACAATGAGCAGTTCTTC. Its protein product is CASSPGTPSYNEQFF.